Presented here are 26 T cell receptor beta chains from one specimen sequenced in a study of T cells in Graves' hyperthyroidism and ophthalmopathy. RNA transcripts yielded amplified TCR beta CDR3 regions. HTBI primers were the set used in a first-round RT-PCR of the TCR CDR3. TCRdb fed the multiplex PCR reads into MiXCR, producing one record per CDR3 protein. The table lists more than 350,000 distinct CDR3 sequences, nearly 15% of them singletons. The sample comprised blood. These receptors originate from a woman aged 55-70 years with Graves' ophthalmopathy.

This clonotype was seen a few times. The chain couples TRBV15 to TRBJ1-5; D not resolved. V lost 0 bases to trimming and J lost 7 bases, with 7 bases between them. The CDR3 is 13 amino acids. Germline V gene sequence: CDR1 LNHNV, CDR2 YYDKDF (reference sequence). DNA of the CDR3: TGTGCCACCAGCAGAGATCCTGGCCAGCCCCAGCATTTT. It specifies CATSRDPGQPQHF.

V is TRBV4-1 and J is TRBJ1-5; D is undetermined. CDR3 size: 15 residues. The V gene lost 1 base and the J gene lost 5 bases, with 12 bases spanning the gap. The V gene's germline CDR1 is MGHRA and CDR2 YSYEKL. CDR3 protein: CASSQGISVDQPQHF. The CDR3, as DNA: TGCGCCAGCAGCCAAGGGATTAGCGTTGATCAGCCCCAGCATTTT.

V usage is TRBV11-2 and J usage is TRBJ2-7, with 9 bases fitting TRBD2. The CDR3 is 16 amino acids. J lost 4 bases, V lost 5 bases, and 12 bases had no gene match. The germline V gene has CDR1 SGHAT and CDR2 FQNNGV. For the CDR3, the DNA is TGTGCCAGCAGCCCCTGGACTAGCGAGAACGGTTACGAGCAGTACTTC. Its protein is CASSPWTSENGYEQYF.

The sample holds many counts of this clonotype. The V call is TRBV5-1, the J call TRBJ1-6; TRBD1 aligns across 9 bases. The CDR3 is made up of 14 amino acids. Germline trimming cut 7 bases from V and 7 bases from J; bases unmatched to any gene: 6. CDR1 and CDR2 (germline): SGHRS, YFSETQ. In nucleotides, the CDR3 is TGCGCCAGCGGGACCGGGACAGGGAATTCACCCCTCCACTTT. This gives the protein CASGTGTGNSPLHF.

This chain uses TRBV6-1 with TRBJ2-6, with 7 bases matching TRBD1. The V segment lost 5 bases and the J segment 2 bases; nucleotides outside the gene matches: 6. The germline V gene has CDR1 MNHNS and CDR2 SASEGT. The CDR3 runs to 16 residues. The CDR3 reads CASSNQGVPGANVLTF. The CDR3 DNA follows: TGTGCCAGCAGTAATCAGGGGGTTCCTGGGGCCAACGTCCTGACTTTC.

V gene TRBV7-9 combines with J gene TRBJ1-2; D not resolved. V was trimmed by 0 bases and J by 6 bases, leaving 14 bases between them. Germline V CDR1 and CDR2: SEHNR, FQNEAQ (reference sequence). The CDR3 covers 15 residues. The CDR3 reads CASSLAHRLEDGYTF. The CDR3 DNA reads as TGTGCCAGCAGCTTAGCCCACAGATTAGAAGATGGCTACACCTTC.

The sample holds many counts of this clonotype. The CDR3 coding sequence is TGTGCCAGCACCCCAAGGACTAGGCACAATGAGCAGTTCTTC. This gives the protein CASTPRTRHNEQFF. The chain recombines TRBV7-2 with TRBJ2-1, with TRBD2 matching over 7 bases. CDR1 and CDR2 from the germline V gene are SGHTA and FQGNSA. V gave up 7 bases and J gave up 5 bases; unmatched junction bases: 8. The CDR3 is 14 amino acids.

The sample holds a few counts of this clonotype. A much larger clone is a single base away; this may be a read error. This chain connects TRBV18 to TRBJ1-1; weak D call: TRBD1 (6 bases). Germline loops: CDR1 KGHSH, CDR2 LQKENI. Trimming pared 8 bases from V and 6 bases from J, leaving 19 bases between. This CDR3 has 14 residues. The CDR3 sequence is CASHQGPRDPEAFF. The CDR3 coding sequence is TGTGCCAGCCACCAGGGGCCCCGGGACCCTGAAGCTTTCTTT.

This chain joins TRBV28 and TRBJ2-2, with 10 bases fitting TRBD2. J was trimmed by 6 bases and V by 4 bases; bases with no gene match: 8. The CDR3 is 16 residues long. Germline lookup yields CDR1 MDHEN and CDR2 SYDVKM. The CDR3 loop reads CASSSLAGIDPGELFF. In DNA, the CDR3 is TGTGCCAGCAGTTCACTAGCGGGAATCGACCCCGGGGAGCTGTTTTTT.

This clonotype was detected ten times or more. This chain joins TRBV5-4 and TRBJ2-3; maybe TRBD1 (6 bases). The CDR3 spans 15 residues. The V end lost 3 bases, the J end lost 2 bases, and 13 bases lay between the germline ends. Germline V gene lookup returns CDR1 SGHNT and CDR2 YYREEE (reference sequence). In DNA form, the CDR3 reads TGTGCCAGCAGCTCCTCAGGGGTTGTCACAGATACGCAGTATTTT. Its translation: CASSSSGVVTDTQYF.

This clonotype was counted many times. CDR3 protein: CASTSLLAPTDTQYF. CDR3 DNA: TGTGCCAGCACCTCATTACTAGCACCCACAGATACGCAGTATTTT. This rearrangement joins TRBV11-2 to TRBJ2-3; D possibly corresponds to TRBD2 (6 bases). The V gene's germline CDR1 is SGHAT and CDR2 FQNNGV. V was cut by 7 bases and J by 2 bases, with 16 bases left in between. This CDR3 region has 15 residues.

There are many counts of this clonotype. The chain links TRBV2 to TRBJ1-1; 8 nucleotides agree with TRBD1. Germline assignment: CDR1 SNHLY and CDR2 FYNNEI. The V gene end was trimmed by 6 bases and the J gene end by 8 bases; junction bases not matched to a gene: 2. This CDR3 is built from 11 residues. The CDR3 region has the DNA TGTGCCAGCAGAGGACAGGGCGAAGCTTTCTTT. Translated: CASRGQGEAFF.

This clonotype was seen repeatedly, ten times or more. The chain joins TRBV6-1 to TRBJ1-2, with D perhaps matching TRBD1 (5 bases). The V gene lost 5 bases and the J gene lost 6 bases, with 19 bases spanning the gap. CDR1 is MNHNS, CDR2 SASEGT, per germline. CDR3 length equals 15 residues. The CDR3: CASSLGLPRLDGYTF. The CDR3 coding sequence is TGTGCCAGCAGTTTGGGACTCCCTCGGCTGGATGGCTACACCTTC.

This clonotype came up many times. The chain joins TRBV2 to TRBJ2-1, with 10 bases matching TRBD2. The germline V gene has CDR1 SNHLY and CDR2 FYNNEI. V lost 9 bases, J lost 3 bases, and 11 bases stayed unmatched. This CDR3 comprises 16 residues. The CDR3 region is CARLFTSGDRYNEQFF. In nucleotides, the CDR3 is TGTGCCAGACTATTCACTAGCGGGGACCGCTACAATGAGCAGTTCTTC. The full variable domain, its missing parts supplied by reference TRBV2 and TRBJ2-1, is EPEVTQTPSHQVTQMGQEVILRCVPISNHLYFYWYRQILGQKVEFLVSFYNNEISEKSEIFDDQFSVERPDGSNFTLKIRSTKLEDSAMYFCARLFTSGDRYNEQFFGPGTRLTVL.

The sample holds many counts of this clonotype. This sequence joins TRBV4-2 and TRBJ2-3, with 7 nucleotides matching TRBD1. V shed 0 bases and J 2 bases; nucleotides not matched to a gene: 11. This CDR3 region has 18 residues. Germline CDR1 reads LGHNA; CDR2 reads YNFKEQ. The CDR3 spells CASSQERFPTGNTDTQYF. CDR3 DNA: TGTGCCAGCAGCCAAGAAAGGTTCCCGACAGGGAACACAGATACGCAGTATTTT.

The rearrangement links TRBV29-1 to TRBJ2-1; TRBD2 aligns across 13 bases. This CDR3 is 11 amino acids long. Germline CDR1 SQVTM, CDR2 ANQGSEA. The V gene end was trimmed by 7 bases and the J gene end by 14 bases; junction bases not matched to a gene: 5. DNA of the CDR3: TGCAGCGGGACTAGCGGGAGTTTTGAGTTCTTC. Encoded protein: CSGTSGSFEFF.

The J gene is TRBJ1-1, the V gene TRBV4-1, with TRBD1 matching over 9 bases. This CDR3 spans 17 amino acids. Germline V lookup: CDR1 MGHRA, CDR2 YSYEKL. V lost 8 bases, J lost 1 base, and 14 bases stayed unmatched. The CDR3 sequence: CASRLSRTGDQNTEAFF. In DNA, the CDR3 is TGCGCCAGCCGCCTTTCCCGGACAGGGGATCAGAACACTGAAGCTTTCTTT.

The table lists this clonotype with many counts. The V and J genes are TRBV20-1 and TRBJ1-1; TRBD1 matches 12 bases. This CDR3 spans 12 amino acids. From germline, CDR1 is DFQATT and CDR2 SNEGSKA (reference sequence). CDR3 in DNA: TGCAGCGGCGGGGGACAGGGGGCAGAAGCTTTCTTT. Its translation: CSGGGQGAEAFF.

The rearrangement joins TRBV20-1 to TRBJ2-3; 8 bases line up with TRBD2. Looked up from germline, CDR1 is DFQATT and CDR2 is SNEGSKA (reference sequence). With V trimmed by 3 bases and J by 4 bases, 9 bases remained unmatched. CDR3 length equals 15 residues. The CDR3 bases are TGCAGTGCTAGGCCGGGGCGGGAGGTCGCAGATACGCAGTATTTT. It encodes CSARPGREVADTQYF.

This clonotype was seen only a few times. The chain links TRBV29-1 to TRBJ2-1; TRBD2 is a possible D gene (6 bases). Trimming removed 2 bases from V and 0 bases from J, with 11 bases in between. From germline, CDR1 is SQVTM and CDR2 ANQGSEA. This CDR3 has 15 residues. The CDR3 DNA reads TGCAGCGTTGAATTTGCGGGGAGCTCCTACAATGAGCAGTTCTTC. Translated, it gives CSVEFAGSSYNEQFF.

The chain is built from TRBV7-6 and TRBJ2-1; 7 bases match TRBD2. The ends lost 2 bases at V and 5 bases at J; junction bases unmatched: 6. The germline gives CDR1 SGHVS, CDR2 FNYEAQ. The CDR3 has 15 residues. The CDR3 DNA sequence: TGTGCCAGCAGCTTAAGCGGGACCTACAACAATGAGCAGTTCTTC. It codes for CASSLSGTYNNEQFF.

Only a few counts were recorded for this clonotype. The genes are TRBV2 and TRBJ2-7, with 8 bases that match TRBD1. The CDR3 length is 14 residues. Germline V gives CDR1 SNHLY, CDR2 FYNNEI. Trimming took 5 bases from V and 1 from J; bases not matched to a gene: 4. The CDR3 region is CASSRTGRSYEQYF. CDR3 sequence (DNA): TGTGCCAGCAGTAGGACAGGGCGGTCCTACGAGCAGTACTTC.

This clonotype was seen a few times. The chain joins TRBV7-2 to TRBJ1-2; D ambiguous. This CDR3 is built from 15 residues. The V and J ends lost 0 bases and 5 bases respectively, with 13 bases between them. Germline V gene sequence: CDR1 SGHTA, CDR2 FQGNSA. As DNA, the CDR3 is TGTGCCAGCAGCTTAGCGCAGTCGGGTCGGTATGGCTACACCTTC. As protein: CASSLAQSGRYGYTF.

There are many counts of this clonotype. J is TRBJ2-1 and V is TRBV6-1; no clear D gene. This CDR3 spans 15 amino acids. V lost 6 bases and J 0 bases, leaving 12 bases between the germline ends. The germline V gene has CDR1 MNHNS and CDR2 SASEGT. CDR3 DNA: TGTGCCAGCAGAGAGACGGGTAGCTCCTACAATGAGCAGTTCTTC. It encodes CASRETGSSYNEQFF.

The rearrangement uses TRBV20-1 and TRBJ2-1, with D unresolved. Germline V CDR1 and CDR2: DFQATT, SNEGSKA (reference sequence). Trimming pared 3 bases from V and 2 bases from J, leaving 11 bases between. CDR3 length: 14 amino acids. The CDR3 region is CSASRLPTYNEQFF. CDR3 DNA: TGCAGTGCTAGTCGACTCCCTACCTACAATGAGCAGTTCTTC.

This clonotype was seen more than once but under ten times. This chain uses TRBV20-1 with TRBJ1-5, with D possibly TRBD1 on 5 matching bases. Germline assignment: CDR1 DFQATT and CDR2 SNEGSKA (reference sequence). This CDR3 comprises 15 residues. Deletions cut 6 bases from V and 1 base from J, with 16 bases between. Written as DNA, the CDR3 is TGCAGTGCAACGGGACGGATGGGAAGCAATCAGCCCCAGCATTTT. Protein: CSATGRMGSNQPQHF.